One and the same sample provided the 14 T cell receptor beta chains below, sequenced in a study of T cell responses to AZD1222 COVID-19 vaccine. Profiled with immunoSEQ multiplex PCR; TCRdb holds only in-frame clones, not every one. The sample includes over 120,000 clones, roughly 92% seen only once; the top ten take 4.5% to 5.5%. Source: peripheral blood, taken on day 0 of AZD1222 vaccination. The origin of the receptors is an adult in good health.

This clone was observed once. This sequence joins TRBV7-9 and TRBJ1-2; D may be TRBD1 (5 bases). The CDR3 is made up of 14 amino acids. Trimming stripped 5 bases from V and 7 bases from J, with 17 bases between. Looked up from germline, CDR1 is SEHNR and CDR2 is FQNEAQ (reference sequence). The CDR3 here is CASSTTAFPFGYTF. In nucleotides, the CDR3 is TGTGCCAGCAGCACGACAGCTTTCCCCTTTGGCTACACCTTC.

CDR3 sequence reads: CASSWQRNSPLHF. The CDR3 coding sequence is TGTGCCAGCAGTTGGCAGCGCAATTCACCCCTCCACTTT. This sequence joins TRBV12-3 or TRBV12-4 and TRBJ1-6; D unclear. The V gene lost 4 bases and the J gene lost 7 bases, with 8 bases spanning the gap. This CDR3 is built from 13 residues.

The chain is built from TRBV7-2 and TRBJ1-5, with no clear D. CDR1 and CDR2 from the germline V gene are SGHTA and FQGNSA. Trimming pared 5 bases from V and 4 bases from J, leaving 18 bases between. This CDR3 has 16 residues. This CDR3 is CASSLGRRSFNQPQHF. The CDR3 nucleotides are TGTGCCAGCAGCCTCGGACGGAGAAGTTTTAATCAGCCCCAGCATTTT.

V usage is TRBV6-1 and J usage is TRBJ1-4; unclear D gene. CDR3 length equals 15 residues. Trimming pared 2 bases from V and 7 bases from J, leaving 14 bases between. Germline assignment: CDR1 MNHNS and CDR2 SASEGT. CDR3 amino acids: CASSERRRTAEKLFF. CDR3 nucleotides: TGTGCCAGCAGTGAAAGGCGCAGGACGGCTGAAAAACTGTTTTTT.

A single count supports this clone. This chain joins TRBV11-2 and TRBJ2-7; D is undetermined. CDR1 is SGHAT and CDR2 is FQNNGV in the germline V gene. Trimming took 1 base from V and 3 from J, leaving 7 bases between them. The CDR3 has 13 residues. The CDR3 coding sequence is TGTGCCAGCAGCTTAGGGGAATTCTACGAGCAGTACTTC. Translated, it gives CASSLGEFYEQYF. The whole variable domain, filled in from reference TRBV11-2 and TRBJ2-7, reads EAGVAQSPRYKIIEKRQSVAFWCNPISGHATLYWYQQILGQGPKLLIQFQNNGVVDDSQLPKDRFSAERLKGVDSTLKIQPAKLEDSAVYLCASSLGEFYEQYFGPGTRLTVT.

The chain couples TRBV7-9 to TRBJ1-4; 7 bases match TRBD1. Germline V CDR1 and CDR2: SEHNR, FQNEAQ (reference sequence). V was pared by 5 bases and J by 10 bases, with 13 bases of the junction left unmatched. This CDR3 has 15 amino acids. This chain's CDR3 is CASSRGDSQSGKLFF. CDR3 nucleotide sequence: TGTGCCAGCAGCAGAGGGGACAGCCAGTCAGGAAAACTGTTTTTT.

The rearrangement links TRBV29-1 to TRBJ1-3; weak D call: TRBD1 (5 bases). The CDR3 is 13 residues long. In germline, CDR1 is SQVTM, CDR2 ANQGSEA. Trimming cost V 3 bases and J 5 bases, with 11 bases left between them. Here the CDR3 reads CSVDTQGRNTIYF. The CDR3 nucleotides are TGCAGCGTTGATACGCAGGGAAGAAACACCATATATTTT.

V is TRBV5-1 and J is TRBJ2-4; TRBD2 agrees at 7 bases. In germline, CDR1 is SGHRS, CDR2 YFSETQ. The CDR3 runs to 16 residues. V shed 0 bases, J shed 6 bases, and the junction held 9 bases outside the gene matches. This chain's CDR3 is CASSLAGGSVRNIQYF. CDR3 in DNA: TGCGCCAGCAGCTTGGCCGGCGGGAGCGTACGAAACATTCAGTACTTC.

The chain employs TRBV5-1 and TRBJ2-5; no clear D. Germline assignment: CDR1 SGHRS and CDR2 YFSETQ. The CDR3 runs to 11 residues. The V gene lost 4 bases and the J gene lost 1 base, with 2 bases spanning the gap. The CDR3 region is CASSTQETQYF. For the CDR3, the DNA is TGCGCCAGCAGCACCCAAGAGACCCAGTACTTC.

With respect to this clone: Different DNA sequences within this sample yield the same CDR3. The V call is TRBV19, the J call TRBJ1-6, with D possibly being TRBD1 (5 bases). Per the germline V gene, CDR1 is LNHDA and CDR2 is SQIVND (reference sequence). The length of the CDR3 is 12 residues. With 1 base removed from V and 10 bases from J, the gap between germline ends came to 5 bases. CDR3 in DNA: TGTGCCAGTAGTATAGGGGACTCACCCCTCCACTTT. Protein sequence: CASSIGDSPLHF. The full variable domain, in which reference TRBV19 and TRBJ1-6 provide the parts outside the CDR3, is DGGITQSPKYLFRKEGQNVTLSCEQNLNHDAMYWYRQDPGQGLRLIYYSQIVNDFQKGDIAEGYSVSREKKESFPLTVTSAQKNPTAFYLCASSIGDSPLHFGNGTRLTVT.

The chain uses TRBV7-9 and TRBJ2-1, with 7 bases lining up with TRBD2. CDR1 is SEHNR and CDR2 is FQNEAQ in the germline V gene (reference sequence). Trimming removed 5 bases from V and 4 bases from J; junction bases left unmatched: 8. The length of the CDR3 is 15 residues. CDR3 DNA: TGTGCCAGCAGCCGCGTTGGGGGAGGGTACAATGAGCAGTTCTTC. Amino acid sequence: CASSRVGGGYNEQFF. Drawing the rest from reference TRBV7-9 and TRBJ2-1, the complete variable domain is DTGVSQNPRHKITKRGQNVTFRCDPISEHNRLYWYRQTLGQGPEFLTYFQNEAQLEKSRLLSDRFSAERPKGSFSTLEIQRTEQGDSAMYLCASSRVGGGYNEQFFGPGTRLTVL.

This chain joins TRBV2 and TRBJ2-3, with D hard to call. Germline V gene data show CDR1 as SNHLY and CDR2 as FYNNEI. V dropped 4 bases and J dropped 6 bases, with 14 bases sitting between them. CDR3 length: 14 amino acids. For the CDR3, the DNA is TGTGCCAGCAGTGTGGACCCCCTAGGCGATACGCAGTATTTT. It yields the protein CASSVDPLGDTQYF. The full variable domain, with the rest looked up from reference TRBV2 and TRBJ2-3, is EPEVTQTPSHQVTQMGQEVILRCVPISNHLYFYWYRQILGQKVEFLVSFYNNEISEKSEIFDDQFSVERPDGSNFTLKIRSTKLEDSAMYFCASSVDPLGDTQYFGPGTRLTVL.

V and J are TRBV5-4 and TRBJ2-3; maybe TRBD2 (5 bases). From germline, CDR1 is SGHNT and CDR2 YYREEE (reference sequence). The CDR3 covers 15 residues. The V and J ends lost 4 bases and 4 bases respectively, with 16 bases between them. The CDR3 sequence is CASSRGLGRADTQYF. In DNA, the CDR3 is TGTGCCAGCAGCAGAGGATTAGGGCGGGCAGATACGCAGTATTTT.

The gene calls are TRBV5-6 and TRBJ1-4; 7 positions match TRBD1. J was trimmed by 5 bases and V by 4 bases; bases with no gene match: 2. The CDR3 length is 13 residues. CDR1 and CDR2 from the germline V gene are SGHDT and YYEEEE. Written as DNA, the CDR3 is TGTGCCAGCAGCAGACAGGGCAATGAAAAACTGTTTTTT. Amino acid sequence: CASSRQGNEKLFF.